The entry that follows covers one T cell receptor (beta chain) sequence. Its antigen remains unidentified. Germline assignment: CDR1 DFQATT and CDR2 SNEGSKA (reference sequence). This CDR3 is 13 amino acids long. Between the trimmed V and J ends, which lost 3 bases and 9 bases, there was a span of 15 bases. The data belong to a study of CD8 T cells in ankylosing spondylitis. Points from the study as a whole: Reports of some motif variants in reactive arthritis synovial fluid and blood predate this one. Characteristic, it appeared, of ankylosing spondylitis blood was a TCR beta motif of eight highly homologous variants.

Making use of molecular barcodes, quantitative 5'-RACE generated TCR beta libraries. TCRdb independently ran MiXCR on the 5' RACE reads; one entry per CDR3 protein. Among around 890,000 distinct CDR3 sequences listed, about 10% were seen once. The genes are TRBV20-1 and TRBJ2-1; D may be TRBD2 (5 bases). The sample taken for sequencing was blood, either unsorted or a sorted T cell fraction (not recorded which). This TCR was recovered from a male donor with ankylosing spondylitis. CDR3 in amino acids: CSARVLVGGEQFF. CDR3 nucleotide sequence: TGCAGTGCTAGGGTTCTCGTCGGAGGTGAGCAGTTCTTC.